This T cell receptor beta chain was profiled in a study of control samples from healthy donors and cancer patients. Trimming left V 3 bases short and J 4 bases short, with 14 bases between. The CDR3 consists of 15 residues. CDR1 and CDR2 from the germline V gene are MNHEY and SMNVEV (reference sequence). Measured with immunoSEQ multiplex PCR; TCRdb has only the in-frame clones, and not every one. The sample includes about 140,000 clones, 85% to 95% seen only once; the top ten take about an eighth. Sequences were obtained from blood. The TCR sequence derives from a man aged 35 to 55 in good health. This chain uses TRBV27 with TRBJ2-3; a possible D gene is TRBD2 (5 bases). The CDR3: CASSFSGVYSDTQYF. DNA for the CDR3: TGTGCCAGCAGTTTTTCCGGGGTCTACTCAGATACGCAGTATTTT.